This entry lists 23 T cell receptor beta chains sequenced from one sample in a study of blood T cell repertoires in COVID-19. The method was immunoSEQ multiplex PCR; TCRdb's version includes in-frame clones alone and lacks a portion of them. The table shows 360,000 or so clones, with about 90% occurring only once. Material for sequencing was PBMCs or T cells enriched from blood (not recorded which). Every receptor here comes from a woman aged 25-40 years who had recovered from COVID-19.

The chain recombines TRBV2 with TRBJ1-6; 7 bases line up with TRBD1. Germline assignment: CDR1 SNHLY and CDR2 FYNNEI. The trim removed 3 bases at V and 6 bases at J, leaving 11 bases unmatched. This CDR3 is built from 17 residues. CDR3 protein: CASSEFERTGPNSPLHF. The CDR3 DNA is TGTGCCAGCAGTGAGTTTGAGCGGACAGGCCCTAATTCACCCCTCCACTTT.

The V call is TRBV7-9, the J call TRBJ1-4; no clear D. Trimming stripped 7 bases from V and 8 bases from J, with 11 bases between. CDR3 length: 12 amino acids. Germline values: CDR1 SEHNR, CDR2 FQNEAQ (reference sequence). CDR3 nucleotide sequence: TGTGCCAGCACCGGAGCTGGGGAAAAACTGTTTTTT. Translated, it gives CASTGAGEKLFF.

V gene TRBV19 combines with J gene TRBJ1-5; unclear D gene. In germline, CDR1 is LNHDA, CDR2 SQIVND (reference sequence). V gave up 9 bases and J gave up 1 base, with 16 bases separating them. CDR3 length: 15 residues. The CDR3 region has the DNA TGTGCCAGCCGGCGGAGGGAGGCAAGCAATCAGCCCCAGCATTTT. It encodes CASRRREASNQPQHF.

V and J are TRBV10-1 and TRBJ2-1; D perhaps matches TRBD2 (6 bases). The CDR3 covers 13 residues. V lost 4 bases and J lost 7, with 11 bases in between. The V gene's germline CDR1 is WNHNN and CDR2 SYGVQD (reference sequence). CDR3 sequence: CASSGEGRNEQFF. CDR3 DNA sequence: TGCGCCAGCAGTGGTGAGGGGAGGAATGAGCAGTTCTTC.

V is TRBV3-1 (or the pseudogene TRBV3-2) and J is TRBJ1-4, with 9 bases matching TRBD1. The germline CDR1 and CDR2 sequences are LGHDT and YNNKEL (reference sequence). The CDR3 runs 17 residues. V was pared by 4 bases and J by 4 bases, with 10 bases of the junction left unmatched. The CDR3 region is CASSLRLPGQGNEKLFF. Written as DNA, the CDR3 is TGTGCCAGCAGCCTACGACTACCGGGACAGGGTAATGAAAAACTGTTTTTT.

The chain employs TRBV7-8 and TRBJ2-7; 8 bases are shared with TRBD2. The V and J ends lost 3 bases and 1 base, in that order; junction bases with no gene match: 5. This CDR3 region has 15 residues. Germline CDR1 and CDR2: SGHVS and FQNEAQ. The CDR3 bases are TGTGCCAGCAGCTTTGCGTTAGCGGGGTCCTACGAGCAGTACTTC. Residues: CASSFALAGSYEQYF. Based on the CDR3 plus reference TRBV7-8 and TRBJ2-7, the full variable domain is GAGVSQSPRYKVAKRGQDVALRCDPISGHVSLFWYQQALGQGPEFLTYFQNEAQLDKSGLPSDRFFAERPEGSVSTLKIQRTQQEDSAVYLCASSFALAGSYEQYFGPGTRLTVT.

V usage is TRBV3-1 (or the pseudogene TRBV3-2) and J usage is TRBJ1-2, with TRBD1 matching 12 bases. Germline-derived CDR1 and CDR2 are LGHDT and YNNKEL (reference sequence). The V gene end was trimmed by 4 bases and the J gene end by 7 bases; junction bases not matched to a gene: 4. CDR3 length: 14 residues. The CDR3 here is CASSLGQGAIGYTF. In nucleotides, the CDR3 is TGTGCCAGCAGCCTGGGACAGGGGGCGATTGGCTACACCTTC.

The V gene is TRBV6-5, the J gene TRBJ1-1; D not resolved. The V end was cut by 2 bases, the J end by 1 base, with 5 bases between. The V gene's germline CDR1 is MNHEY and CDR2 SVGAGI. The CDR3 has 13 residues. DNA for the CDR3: TGTGCCAGCAGTTACGAGGGGAACACTGAAGCTTTCTTT. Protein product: CASSYEGNTEAFF.

The CDR3 nucleotides read TGTGCCTGGACCAAGGGGGGGACTAATGAAAAACTGTTTTTT. Its translation: CAWTKGGTNEKLFF. The genes are TRBV30 and TRBJ1-4, with D possibly TRBD1 on 6 matching bases. Germline CDR1 reads GTSNPN; CDR2 reads SVGIG (reference sequence). The V end lost 4 bases, the J end lost 2 bases, and 11 bases lay between the germline ends. The length of the CDR3 is 14 residues.

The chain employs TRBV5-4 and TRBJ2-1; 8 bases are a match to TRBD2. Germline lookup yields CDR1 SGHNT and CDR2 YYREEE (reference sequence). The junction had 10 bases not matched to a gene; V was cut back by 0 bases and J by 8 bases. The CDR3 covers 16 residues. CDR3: CASSLVESGGPYEQFF. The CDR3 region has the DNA TGTGCCAGCAGCTTGGTTGAGTCGGGAGGGCCATATGAGCAGTTCTTC.

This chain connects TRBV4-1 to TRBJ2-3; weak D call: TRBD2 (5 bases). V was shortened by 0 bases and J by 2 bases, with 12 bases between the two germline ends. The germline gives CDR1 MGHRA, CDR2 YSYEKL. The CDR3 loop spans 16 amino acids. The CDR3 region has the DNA TGCGCCAGCAGCCAAGATCTTGGACTCCACACAGATACGCAGTATTTT. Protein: CASSQDLGLHTDTQYF.

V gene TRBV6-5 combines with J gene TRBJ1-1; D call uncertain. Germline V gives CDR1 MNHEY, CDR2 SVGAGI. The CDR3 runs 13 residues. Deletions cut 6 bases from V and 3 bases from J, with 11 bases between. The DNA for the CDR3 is TGTGCCAGCAGCCGATCCGGGGACACTGAAGCTTTCTTT. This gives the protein CASSRSGDTEAFF.

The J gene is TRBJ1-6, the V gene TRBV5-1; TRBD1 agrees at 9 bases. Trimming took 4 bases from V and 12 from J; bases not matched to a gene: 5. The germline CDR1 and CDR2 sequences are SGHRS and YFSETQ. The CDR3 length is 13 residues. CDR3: CASSMGQGQPLHF. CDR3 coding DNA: TGCGCCAGCAGCATGGGACAGGGTCAACCCCTCCACTTT.

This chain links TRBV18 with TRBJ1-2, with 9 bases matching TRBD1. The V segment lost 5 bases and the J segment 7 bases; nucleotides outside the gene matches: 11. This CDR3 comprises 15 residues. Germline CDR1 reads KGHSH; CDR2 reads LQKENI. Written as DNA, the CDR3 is TGTGCCAGCTCATCCACCGGGACAGGGACGGTTGGCTACACCTTC. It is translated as CASSSTGTGTVGYTF.

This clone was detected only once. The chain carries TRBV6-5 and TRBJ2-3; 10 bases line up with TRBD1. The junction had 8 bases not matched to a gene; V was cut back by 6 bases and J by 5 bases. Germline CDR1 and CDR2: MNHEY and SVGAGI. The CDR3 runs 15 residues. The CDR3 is CASRRRDRGGDTQYF. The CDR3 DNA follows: TGTGCCAGCAGGAGGCGGGACAGGGGTGGAGATACGCAGTATTTT.

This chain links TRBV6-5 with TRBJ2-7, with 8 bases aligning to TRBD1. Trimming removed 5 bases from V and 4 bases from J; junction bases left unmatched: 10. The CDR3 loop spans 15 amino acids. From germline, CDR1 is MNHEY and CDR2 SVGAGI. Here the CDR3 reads CASSLGTGLLYEQYF. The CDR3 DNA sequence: TGTGCCAGCAGTCTTGGGACAGGCTTATTATACGAGCAGTACTTC.

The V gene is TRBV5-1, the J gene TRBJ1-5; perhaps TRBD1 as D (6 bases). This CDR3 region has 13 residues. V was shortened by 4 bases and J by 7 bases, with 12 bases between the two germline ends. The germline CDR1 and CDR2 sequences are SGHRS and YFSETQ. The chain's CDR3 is CASSLDSGQPQHF. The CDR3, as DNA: TGCGCCAGCAGCCTGGACAGCGGGCAGCCCCAGCATTTT. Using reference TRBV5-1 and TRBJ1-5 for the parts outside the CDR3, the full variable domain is KAGVTQTPRYLIKTRGQQVTLSCSPISGHRSVSWYQQTPGQGLQFLFEYFSETQRNKGNFPGRFSGRQFSNSRSEMNVSTLELGDSALYLCASSLDSGQPQHFGDGTRLSIL.

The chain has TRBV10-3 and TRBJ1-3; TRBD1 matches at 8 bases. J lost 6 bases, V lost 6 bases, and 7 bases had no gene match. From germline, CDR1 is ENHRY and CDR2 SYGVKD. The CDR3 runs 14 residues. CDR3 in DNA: TGTGCCATCAGCCCTGAGCAGGGGGCAAACACCATATATTTT. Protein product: CAISPEQGANTIYF.

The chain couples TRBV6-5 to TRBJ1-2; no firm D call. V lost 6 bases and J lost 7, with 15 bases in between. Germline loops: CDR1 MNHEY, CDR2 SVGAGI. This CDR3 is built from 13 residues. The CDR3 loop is CASSRTEGFGYTF. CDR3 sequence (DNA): TGTGCCAGCAGCAGAACCGAGGGTTTTGGCTACACCTTC.

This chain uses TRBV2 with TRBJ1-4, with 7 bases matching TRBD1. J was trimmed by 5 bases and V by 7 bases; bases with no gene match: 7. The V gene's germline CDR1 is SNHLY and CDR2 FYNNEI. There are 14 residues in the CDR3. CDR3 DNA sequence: TGTGCCAGCAAAAGGGACAGACAAAATGAAAAACTGTTTTTT. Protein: CASKRDRQNEKLFF.

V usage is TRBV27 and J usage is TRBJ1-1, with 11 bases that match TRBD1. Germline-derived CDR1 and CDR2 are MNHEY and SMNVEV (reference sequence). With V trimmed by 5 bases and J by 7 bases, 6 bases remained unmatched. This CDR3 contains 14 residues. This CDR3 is CASSPQGQGGEAFF. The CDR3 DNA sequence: TGTGCCAGCAGTCCCCAGGGACAGGGGGGTGAAGCTTTCTTT.

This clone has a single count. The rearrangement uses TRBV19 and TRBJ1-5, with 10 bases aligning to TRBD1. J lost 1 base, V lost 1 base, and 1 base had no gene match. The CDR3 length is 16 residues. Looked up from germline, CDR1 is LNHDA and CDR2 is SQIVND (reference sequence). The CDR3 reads CASSIAGQGSNQPQHF. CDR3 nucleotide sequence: TGTGCCAGTAGTATAGCGGGACAGGGGAGCAATCAGCCCCAGCATTTT.

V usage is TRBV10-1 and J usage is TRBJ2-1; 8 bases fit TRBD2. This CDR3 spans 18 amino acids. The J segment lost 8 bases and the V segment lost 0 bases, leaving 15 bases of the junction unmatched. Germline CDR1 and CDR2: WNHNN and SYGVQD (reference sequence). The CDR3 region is CASSESSGGGRFEDEQFF. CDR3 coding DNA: TGCGCCAGCAGTGAGTCCTCCGGCGGCGGGAGGTTTGAAGATGAGCAGTTCTTC.